One T cell receptor beta chain is described in this entry. Its cognate antigen is unknown. Libraries were prepared by immunoSEQ multiplex PCR; TCRdb keeps only in-frame clonotypes and omits some of them. The sample lists approximately 1.9 million clones, around 93% occurring once. CD45RO-negative CD8 cells positively selected for CCR7 made up the naive population, which excluded terminally differentiated effector memory CD45RA+ cells. The record originates from a study of shared clonotypes between healthy human individuals. Study-wide background: Donors were a couple of women and a few men aged 18 to 49. Study-wide results and caveats: Measured sharing among donors was expected to vary with sequencing depth.

The ends were cut back, 4 bases at V and 4 bases at J, with 14 bases in the middle. CDR3 size: 15 residues. The germline V gene encodes CDR1 MGHRA and CDR2 YSYEKL. The material sequenced was naive CD8+ T cells from PBMCs. The chain combines TRBV4-1 with TRBJ1-3; unclear D gene. This clonotype was sampled from a man aged 18 to 29 in good health. Some clones in this sample may be carry-over from other donors' samples. Here the CDR3 reads CASSPVRGTGNTIYF. DNA of the CDR3: TGCGCCAGCAGCCCGGTGCGGGGTACGGGAAACACCATATATTTT.